The 23 T cell receptor beta chains below were found in one sample sequenced in a study of breast tumors, draining lymph nodes, adjacent tissues. TCRdb reanalysed the multiplex PCR reads using MiXCR and keeps one entry per CDR3 protein. The table lists 30,000 to 40,000 distinct CDR3 sequences, over 55% of them singletons. Input material: breast tumor tissue. The receptors were gathered from a female donor with breast cancer. Some clones in this sample may be carry-over from other donors' samples.

V and J are TRBV24-1 and TRBJ2-2, with D perhaps matching TRBD1 or TRBD2 (6 bases each). CDR1 is KGHDR and CDR2 is SFDVKD in the germline V gene. V gave up 4 bases and J gave up 0 bases, with 11 bases separating them. This CDR3 has 16 amino acids. CDR3 amino acids: CATSEPGGPNTGELFF. For the CDR3, the DNA is TGTGCCACCAGTGAGCCTGGGGGGCCGAACACCGGGGAGCTGTTTTTT.

This clonotype was seen just once. At one end the junction does not follow the germline gene, possibly because of a read error. The chain combines TRBV5-1 with TRBJ1-6; the D is unclear. The CDR3 is made up of 15 amino acids. Germline V gene data show CDR1 as SGHRS and CDR2 as YFSETQ. The CDR3 sequence: CASSLAPGTDSPLHF. The CDR3 bases are TGTGCCAGCAGCTTAGCACCCGGTACTGATTCACCCCTCCACTTT.

The sample holds one count of this clonotype. The chain employs TRBV5-5 and TRBJ2-7; D may be TRBD1 or TRBD2 (5 bases each). V dropped 4 bases and J dropped 0 bases, with 17 bases sitting between them. The CDR3 covers 16 residues. From germline, CDR1 is SGHKS and CDR2 YYEKEE (reference sequence). The CDR3 loop reads CASSGGAPPCSYEQYF. DNA for the CDR3: TGTGCCAGCAGCGGGGGTGCACCTCCGTGCTCCTACGAGCAGTACTTC. The full variable domain, rest sourced from reference TRBV5-5 and TRBJ2-7, is DAGVTQSPTHLIKTRGQQVTLRCSPISGHKSVSWYQQVLGQGPQFIFQYYEKEERGRGNFPDRFSARQFPNYSSELNVNALLLGDSALYLCASSGGAPPCSYEQYFGPGTRLTVT.

A remark on this clonotype: The junction departs from germline at one end; a sequencing error may be responsible. The rearrangement joins TRBV6-1 to TRBJ1-1; D is undetermined. CDR3 size: 13 residues. Germline CDR1 is MNHNS and CDR2 is SASEGT. Here the CDR3 reads CVSSEGRNTEAFF. For the CDR3, the DNA is TGTGTCAGCAGTGAAGGGAGGAACACTGAAGCTTTCTTT.

The chain has TRBV10-3 and TRBJ1-5; 11 bases align to TRBD1. V gave up 4 bases and J gave up 8 bases; unmatched junction bases: 7. Germline loops: CDR1 ENHRY, CDR2 SYGVKD. CDR3 length equals 15 residues. The CDR3, as DNA: TGTGCCATCAGTGTTAGGACAGGGGGCGGGGAGCCCCAGCATTTT. This encodes CAISVRTGGGEPQHF.

This clonotype was detected many times. The chain uses TRBV4-3 and TRBJ1-3; no clear D gene. Trimming took off 0 bases at V and 0 bases at J, with 9 bases between the two ends. Germline CDR1 is LGHNA and CDR2 is YSLEER. CDR3 length equals 16 residues. CDR3 residues: CASSQDTSNSGNTIYF. The CDR3 DNA reads TGCGCCAGCAGCCAAGATACTAGCAACTCTGGAAACACCATATATTTT.

The chain combines TRBV6-1 with TRBJ1-5, with D unclear. CDR1 is MNHNS, CDR2 SASEGT, per germline. CDR3 size: 13 residues. V shed 7 bases and J shed 4 bases, with 11 bases lying between them. The CDR3 loop is CASTQRGNQPQHF. The CDR3 coding sequence is TGTGCCAGCACCCAAAGAGGGAATCAGCCCCAGCATTTT.

Only one count was recorded for this clonotype. This chain links TRBV7-9 with TRBJ2-7; 11 bases align to TRBD2. Trimming removed 5 bases from V and 3 bases from J; junction bases left unmatched: 12. Germline V gives CDR1 SEHNR, CDR2 FQNEAQ (reference sequence). This CDR3 has 17 residues. The CDR3 DNA is TGTGCCAGCAGCACCGGGACTAGCGGCCAGACGGTCTACGAGCAGTACTTC. As protein: CASSTGTSGQTVYEQYF.

This clonotype appeared many times. The rearrangement uses TRBV10-3 and TRBJ1-2; tentatively, D is TRBD1 (5 bases). The CDR3 consists of 14 residues. V was clipped by 6 bases and J by 8 bases, with 19 bases between them. Germline CDR1 ENHRY, CDR2 SYGVKD. The DNA for the CDR3 is TGTGCCATCAGGGGCGACAGACGCCTACGGGGCTACACCTTC. Its protein product is CAIRGDRRLRGYTF.

The chain recombines TRBV10-3 with TRBJ1-4; 8 bases line up with TRBD1. Germline V lookup: CDR1 ENHRY, CDR2 SYGVKD. V lost 2 bases to trimming and J lost 4 bases; unmatched junction nucleotides: 3. The CDR3 length is 15 residues. The CDR3 loop is CAISEGQGGNEKLFF. The CDR3 DNA reads TGTGCCATCAGTGAGGGACAGGGCGGTAATGAAAAACTGTTTTTT.

The chain links TRBV4-3 to TRBJ2-3; D remains unclear. Germline V gene sequence: CDR1 LGHNA, CDR2 YSLEER. The germline V and J ends were trimmed by 5 bases and 6 bases, with 9 bases remaining between them. The CDR3 sequence is 12 residues long. The DNA for the CDR3 is TGCGCCAGCAGCGATTTAAAGGATACGCAGTATTTT. The encoded protein is CASSDLKDTQYF.

This clonotype is categorized as medium-sized. V usage is TRBV7-2 and J usage is TRBJ2-5; a possible D gene is TRBD1 (6 bases). The CDR3 extends over 14 amino acids. The V and J ends lost 5 bases and 5 bases respectively, with 15 bases between them. Germline V gene sequence: CDR1 SGHTA, CDR2 FQGNSA. The CDR3 sequence: CASSRGTERETQYF. CDR3 DNA sequence: TGTGCCAGCAGCAGGGGGACCGAGAGGGAGACCCAGTACTTC. Drawing the rest from reference TRBV7-2 and TRBJ2-5, the complete variable domain is GAGVSQSPSNKVTEKGKDVELRCDPISGHTALYWYRQSLGQGLEFLIYFQGNSAPDKSGLPSDRFSAERTGGSVSTLTIQRTQQEDSAVYLCASSRGTERETQYFGPGTRLLVL.

The rearrangement uses TRBV4-1 and TRBJ1-4; D possibly corresponds to TRBD1 (6 bases). CDR3 size: 16 residues. The ends were cut back, 4 bases at V and 2 bases at J, with 14 bases in the middle. From germline, CDR1 is MGHRA and CDR2 YSYEKL. In DNA, the CDR3 is TGCGCCAGCAGCCTCACAGGGATGTCCACTAATGAAAAACTGTTTTTT. This sequence encodes CASSLTGMSTNEKLFF.

For the CDR3, the DNA is TGTGCCAGTACAGGAACTAGCGGGATTGGCGCAGATACGCAGTATTTT. Translated, it gives CASTGTSGIGADTQYF. The chain couples TRBV19 to TRBJ2-3; 10 bases are a match to TRBD2. The V segment lost 7 bases and the J segment 4 bases; nucleotides outside the gene matches: 11. CDR1 is LNHDA, CDR2 SQIVND, per germline (reference sequence). CDR3 length equals 16 residues.

This clonotype was observed many times. The V gene is TRBV18, the J gene TRBJ2-1, with D possibly being TRBD2 (6 bases). Trimming stripped 3 bases from V and 4 bases from J, with 13 bases between. CDR3 length equals 15 residues. Germline CDR1 and CDR2: KGHSH and LQKENI. The CDR3 loop reads CASSPLAGLYNEQFF. In DNA form, the CDR3 reads TGTGCCAGCTCACCTTTGGCGGGACTTTACAATGAGCAGTTCTTC.

The gene calls are TRBV24-1 and TRBJ2-3; no reliable D call. The CDR3 is 14 amino acids. Trimming took 1 base from V and 6 from J, leaving 10 bases between them. The germline gives CDR1 KGHDR, CDR2 SFDVKD. The CDR3 loop reads CATSDLSLSDTQYF. The CDR3, as DNA: TGTGCCACCAGTGATTTATCCCTGTCTGATACGCAGTATTTT.

This clonotype was detected only once. The chain is built from TRBV20-1 and TRBJ1-2; 9 positions agree with TRBD1. J was trimmed by 6 bases and V by 2 bases; bases with no gene match: 1. Germline CDR1 DFQATT, CDR2 SNEGSKA (reference sequence). The length of the CDR3 is 12 residues. CDR3 DNA: TGCAGTGCTAGACGGACAGGGGATGGCTACACCTTC. It translates to CSARRTGDGYTF.

This sequence joins TRBV2 and TRBJ2-1; the match to TRBD2 covers 8 bases. From germline, CDR1 is SNHLY and CDR2 FYNNEI. The junction had 4 bases not matched to a gene; V was cut back by 5 bases and J by 1 base. The CDR3 is made up of 15 amino acids. CDR3 bases: TGTGCCAGCAGTAAAAGCGGGAGTTCCTACAATGAGCAGTTCTTC. This gives the protein CASSKSGSSYNEQFF.

Relative to its sample, this clonotype is medium-sized (0.01 to 0.1%). The gene calls are TRBV7-9 and TRBJ2-1, with D perhaps TRBD1 or TRBD2 (5 bases each). The CDR3 is made up of 14 amino acids. Trimming removed 5 bases from V and 1 base from J, with 9 bases in between. Germline CDR1 and CDR2: SEHNR and FQNEAQ (reference sequence). This CDR3 is CASSPGPSYNEQFF. The CDR3 DNA reads TGTGCCAGCAGCCCGGGACCTTCCTACAATGAGCAGTTCTTC. The full variable domain, completed using reference TRBV7-9 and TRBJ2-1, is DTGVSQNPRHKITKRGQNVTFRCDPISEHNRLYWYRQTLGQGPEFLTYFQNEAQLEKSRLLSDRFSAERPKGSFSTLEIQRTEQGDSAMYLCASSPGPSYNEQFFGPGTRLTVL.

The rearrangement joins TRBV6-1 to TRBJ1-3; D is unclear. Per germline, CDR1 MNHNS and CDR2 SASEGT. With 5 bases removed from V and 4 bases from J, the gap between germline ends came to 9 bases. This CDR3 region has 13 residues. The CDR3 reads CASSKGPGNTIYF. As DNA, the CDR3 is TGTGCCAGCAGTAAGGGTCCCGGAAACACCATATATTTT.

The chain couples TRBV28 to TRBJ1-1; D possibly corresponds to TRBD1 (5 bases). Germline CDR1 and CDR2: MDHEN and SYDVKM. Deletions cut 6 bases from V and 1 base from J, with 15 bases between. There are 15 residues in the CDR3. CDR3 sequence reads: CASRVAGTQNTEAFF. Written as DNA, the CDR3 is TGTGCCAGCAGGGTTGCCGGGACCCAGAACACTGAAGCTTTCTTT. The whole variable domain, remainder taken from reference TRBV28 and TRBJ1-1, is DVKVTQSSRYLVKRTGEKVFLECVQDMDHENMFWYRQDPGLGLRLIYFSYDVKMKEKGDIPEGYSVSREKKERFSLILESASTNQTSMYLCASRVAGTQNTEAFFGQGTRLTVV.

This clonotype was observed a single time. The CDR3 coding sequence is TGTGCCAGCAGTCGGGGCTGGGCCGACGAGCAGTACTTC. Protein sequence: CASSRGWADEQYF. J is TRBJ2-7 and V is TRBV7-3; D might be TRBD1 or TRBD2, each matching 5 bases. The V gene lost 6 bases and the J gene lost 5 bases, with 14 bases spanning the gap. CDR3 size: 13 residues. The V gene's germline CDR1 is SGHTA and CDR2 FQGTGA.

The CDR3 nucleotides are TGTGCCAGCAGCCACCGGCGGGCGGCGCGGGAGCAGTACTTC. It encodes CASSHRRAAREQYF. The rearrangement links TRBV5-6 to TRBJ2-7; possibly TRBD2 for D (5 bases). Germline lookup yields CDR1 SGHDT and CDR2 YYEEEE. The V end lost 4 bases, the J end lost 7 bases, and 18 bases lay between the germline ends. The CDR3 contains 14 residues.